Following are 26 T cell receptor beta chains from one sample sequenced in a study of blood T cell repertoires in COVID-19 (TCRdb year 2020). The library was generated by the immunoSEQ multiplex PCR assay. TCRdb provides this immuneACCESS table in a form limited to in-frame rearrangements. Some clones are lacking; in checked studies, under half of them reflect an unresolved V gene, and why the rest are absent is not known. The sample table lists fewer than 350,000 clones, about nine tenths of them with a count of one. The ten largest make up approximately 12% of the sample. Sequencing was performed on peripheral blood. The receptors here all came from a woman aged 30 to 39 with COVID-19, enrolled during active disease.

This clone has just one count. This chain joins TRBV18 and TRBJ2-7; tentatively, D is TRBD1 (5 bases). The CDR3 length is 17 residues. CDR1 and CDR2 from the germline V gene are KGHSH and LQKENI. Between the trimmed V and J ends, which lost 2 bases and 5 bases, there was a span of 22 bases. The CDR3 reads CASSPEVLGLGVHEQYF. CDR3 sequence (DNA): TGTGCCAGCTCACCAGAGGTTTTAGGCCTAGGGGTCCACGAGCAGTACTTC.

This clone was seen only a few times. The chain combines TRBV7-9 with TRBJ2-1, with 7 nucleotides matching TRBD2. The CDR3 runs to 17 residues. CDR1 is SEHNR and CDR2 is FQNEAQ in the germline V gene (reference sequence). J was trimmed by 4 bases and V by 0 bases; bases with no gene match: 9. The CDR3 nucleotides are TGTGCCAGCAGCTTAGCGGGGAGGGGAAAGGGATACAATGAGCAGTTCTTC. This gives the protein CASSLAGRGKGYNEQFF.

The CDR3, as DNA: TGCGCCAGCAGTGAAGGCAGGGGTTACGAGCAGTACTTC. Translated: CASSEGRGYEQYF. The V and J genes are TRBV10-1 and TRBJ2-7; possibly TRBD1 for D (6 bases). Looked up from germline, CDR1 is WNHNN and CDR2 is SYGVQD (reference sequence). The CDR3 sequence is 13 residues long. Trimming took off 3 bases at V and 4 bases at J, with 10 bases between the two ends.

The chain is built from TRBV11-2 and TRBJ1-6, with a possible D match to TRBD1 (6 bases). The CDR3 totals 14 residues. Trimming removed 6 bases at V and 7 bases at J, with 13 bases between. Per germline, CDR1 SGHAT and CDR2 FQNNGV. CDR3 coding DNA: TGTGCCAGCAGACATCACAGGGAAAATTCACCCCTCCACTTT. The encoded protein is CASRHHRENSPLHF.

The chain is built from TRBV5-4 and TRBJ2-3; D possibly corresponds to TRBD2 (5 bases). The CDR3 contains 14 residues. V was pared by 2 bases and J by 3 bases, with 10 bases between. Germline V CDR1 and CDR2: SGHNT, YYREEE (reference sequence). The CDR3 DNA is TGTGCCAGCAGCTTAGGACTGGATACAGATACGCAGTATTTT. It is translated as CASSLGLDTDTQYF.

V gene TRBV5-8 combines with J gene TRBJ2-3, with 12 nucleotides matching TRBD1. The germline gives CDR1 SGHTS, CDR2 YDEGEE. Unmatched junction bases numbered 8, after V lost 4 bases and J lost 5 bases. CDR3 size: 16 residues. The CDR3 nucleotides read TGTGCCAGCAGCGACGGGACAGGGGGCTACGGAGATACGCAGTATTTT. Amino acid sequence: CASSDGTGGYGDTQYF.

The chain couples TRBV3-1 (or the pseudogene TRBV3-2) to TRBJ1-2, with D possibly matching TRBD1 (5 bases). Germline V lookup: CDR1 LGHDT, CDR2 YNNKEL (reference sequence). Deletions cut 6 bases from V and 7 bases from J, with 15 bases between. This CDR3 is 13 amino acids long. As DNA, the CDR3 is TGTGCCAGCAGACAGGTGGGAGGGTTTGGCTACACCTTC. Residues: CASRQVGGFGYTF.

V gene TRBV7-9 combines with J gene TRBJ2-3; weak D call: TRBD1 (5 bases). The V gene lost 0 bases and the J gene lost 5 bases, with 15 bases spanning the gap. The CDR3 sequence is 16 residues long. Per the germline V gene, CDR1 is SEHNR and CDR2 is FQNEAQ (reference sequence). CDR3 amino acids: CASSLAVWGKRDTQYF. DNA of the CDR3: TGTGCCAGCAGCTTAGCGGTTTGGGGCAAGAGAGATACGCAGTATTTT.

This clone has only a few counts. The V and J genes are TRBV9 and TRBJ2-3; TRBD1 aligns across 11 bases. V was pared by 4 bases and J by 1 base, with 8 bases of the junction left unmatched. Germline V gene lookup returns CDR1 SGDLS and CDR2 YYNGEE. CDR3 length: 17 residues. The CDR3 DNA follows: TGTGCCAGCAGCATGAACAGGGACAGGGGGGGCACAGATACGCAGTATTTT. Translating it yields CASSMNRDRGGTDTQYF. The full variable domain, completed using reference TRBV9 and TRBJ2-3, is DSGVTQTPKHLITATGQRVTLRCSPRSGDLSVYWYQQSLDQGLQFLIQYYNGEERAKGNILERFSAQQFPDLHSELNLSSLELGDSALYFCASSMNRDRGGTDTQYFGPGTRLTVL.

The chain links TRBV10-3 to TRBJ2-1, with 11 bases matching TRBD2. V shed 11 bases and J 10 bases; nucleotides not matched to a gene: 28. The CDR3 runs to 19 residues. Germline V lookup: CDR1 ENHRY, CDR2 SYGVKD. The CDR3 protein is CASDTYGLAGGRGGREQFF. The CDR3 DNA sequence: TGTGCCTCTGACACTTATGGCCTAGCGGGGGGAAGGGGAGGTAGGGAGCAGTTCTTC.

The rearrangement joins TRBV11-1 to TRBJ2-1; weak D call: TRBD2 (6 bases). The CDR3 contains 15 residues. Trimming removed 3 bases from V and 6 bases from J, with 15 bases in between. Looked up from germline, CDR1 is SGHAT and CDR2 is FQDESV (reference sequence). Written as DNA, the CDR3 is TGTGCCAGCAGCTTTGGCGGGACCGGGGGCAATGAGCAGTTCTTC. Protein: CASSFGGTGGNEQFF.

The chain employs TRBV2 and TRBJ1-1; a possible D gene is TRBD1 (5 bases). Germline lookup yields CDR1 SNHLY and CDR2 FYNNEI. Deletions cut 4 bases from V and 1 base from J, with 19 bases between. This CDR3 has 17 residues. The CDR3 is CASSVSEYYGANTEAFF. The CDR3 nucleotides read TGTGCCAGCAGTGTGTCAGAGTATTATGGGGCGAACACTGAAGCTTTCTTT.

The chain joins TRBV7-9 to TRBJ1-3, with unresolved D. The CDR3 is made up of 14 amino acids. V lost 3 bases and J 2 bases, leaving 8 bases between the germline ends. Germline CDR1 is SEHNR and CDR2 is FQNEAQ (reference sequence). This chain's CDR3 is CASSFQNTGNTIYF. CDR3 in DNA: TGTGCCAGCAGCTTTCAGAATACTGGAAACACCATATATTTT.

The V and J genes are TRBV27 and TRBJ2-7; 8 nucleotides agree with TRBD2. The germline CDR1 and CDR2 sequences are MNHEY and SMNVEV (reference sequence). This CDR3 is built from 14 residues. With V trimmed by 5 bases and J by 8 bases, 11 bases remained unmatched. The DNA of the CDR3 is TGTGCCAGCAGTATAATAGCGGGAAGTGTGCAGCAGTACTTC. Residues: CASSIIAGSVQQYF.

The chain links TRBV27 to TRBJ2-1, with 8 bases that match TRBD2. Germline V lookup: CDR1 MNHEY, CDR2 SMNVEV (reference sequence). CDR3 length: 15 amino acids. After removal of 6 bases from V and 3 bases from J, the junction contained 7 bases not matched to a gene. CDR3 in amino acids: CASRPHGGDYNEQFF. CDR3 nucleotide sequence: TGTGCCAGCAGGCCCCACGGGGGGGACTACAATGAGCAGTTCTTC.

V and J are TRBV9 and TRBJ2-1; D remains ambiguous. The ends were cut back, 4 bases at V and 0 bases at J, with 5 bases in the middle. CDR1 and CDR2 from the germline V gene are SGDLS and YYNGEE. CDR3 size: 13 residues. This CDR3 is CASSLSSYNEQFF. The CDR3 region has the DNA TGTGCCAGCAGCTTGAGCTCCTACAATGAGCAGTTCTTC. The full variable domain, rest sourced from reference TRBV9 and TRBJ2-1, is DSGVTQTPKHLITATGQRVTLRCSPRSGDLSVYWYQQSLDQGLQFLIQYYNGEERAKGNILERFSAQQFPDLHSELNLSSLELGDSALYFCASSLSSYNEQFFGPGTRLTVL.

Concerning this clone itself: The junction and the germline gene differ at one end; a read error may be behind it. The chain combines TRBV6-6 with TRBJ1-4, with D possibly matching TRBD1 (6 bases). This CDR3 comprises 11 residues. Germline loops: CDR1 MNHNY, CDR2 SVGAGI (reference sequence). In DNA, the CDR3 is TGTGCCAGCAGTTACAGACAGGAGTTCCCTTTT. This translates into CASSYRQEFPF.

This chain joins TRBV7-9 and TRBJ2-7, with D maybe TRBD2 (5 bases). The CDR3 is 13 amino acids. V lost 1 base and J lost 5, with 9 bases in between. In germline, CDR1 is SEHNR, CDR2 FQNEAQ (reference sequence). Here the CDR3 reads CASSLGGINEQYF. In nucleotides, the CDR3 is TGTGCCAGCAGCTTAGGAGGGATCAACGAGCAGTACTTC. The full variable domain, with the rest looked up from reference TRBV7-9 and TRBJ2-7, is DTGVSQNPRHKITKRGQNVTFRCDPISEHNRLYWYRQTLGQGPEFLTYFQNEAQLEKSRLLSDRFSAERPKGSFSTLEIQRTEQGDSAMYLCASSLGGINEQYFGPGTRLTVT.

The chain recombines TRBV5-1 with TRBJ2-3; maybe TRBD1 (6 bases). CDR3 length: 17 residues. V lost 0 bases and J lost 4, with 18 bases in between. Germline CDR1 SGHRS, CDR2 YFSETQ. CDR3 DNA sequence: TGCGCCAGCAGCTTGGCCCTTTGGACAGAAGAGGCAGATACGCAGTATTTT. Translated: CASSLALWTEEADTQYF.

The CDR3 protein is CASSLDTGQLSPTNEQFF. The CDR3 DNA is TGTGCCAGCAGCTTAGATACGGGACAGCTCTCCCCCACCAATGAGCAGTTCTTC. V usage is TRBV7-9 and J usage is TRBJ2-1; 7 positions match TRBD1. This CDR3 region has 18 residues. The V segment lost 1 base and the J segment 6 bases; nucleotides outside the gene matches: 15. From germline, CDR1 is SEHNR and CDR2 FQNEAQ (reference sequence). Full variable domain (remainder filled in from reference TRBV7-9 and TRBJ2-1): DTGVSQNPRHKITKRGQNVTFRCDPISEHNRLYWYRQTLGQGPEFLTYFQNEAQLEKSRLLSDRFSAERPKGSFSTLEIQRTEQGDSAMYLCASSLDTGQLSPTNEQFFGPGTRLTVL.

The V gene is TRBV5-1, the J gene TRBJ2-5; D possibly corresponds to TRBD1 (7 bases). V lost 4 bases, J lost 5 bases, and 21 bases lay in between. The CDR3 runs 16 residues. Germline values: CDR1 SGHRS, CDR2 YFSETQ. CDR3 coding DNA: TGCGCCAGCAGCGGAGGGGGCCCTTCCCAGCTGGAGACCCAGTACTTC. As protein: CASSGGGPSQLETQYF.

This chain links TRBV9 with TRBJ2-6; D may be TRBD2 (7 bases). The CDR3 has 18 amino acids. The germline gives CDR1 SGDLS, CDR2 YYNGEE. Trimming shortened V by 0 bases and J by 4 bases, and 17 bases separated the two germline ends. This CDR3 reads CASSVASAGAGGANVLTF. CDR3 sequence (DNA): TGTGCCAGCAGCGTAGCTTCTGCGGGGGCGGGCGGGGCCAACGTCCTGACTTTC.

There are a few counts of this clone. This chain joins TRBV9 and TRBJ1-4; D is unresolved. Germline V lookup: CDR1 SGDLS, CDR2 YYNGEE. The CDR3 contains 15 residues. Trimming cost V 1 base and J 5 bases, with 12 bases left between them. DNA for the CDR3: TGTGCCAGCAGCGTACCCACACGGGAGAATGAAAAACTGTTTTTT. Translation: CASSVPTRENEKLFF.

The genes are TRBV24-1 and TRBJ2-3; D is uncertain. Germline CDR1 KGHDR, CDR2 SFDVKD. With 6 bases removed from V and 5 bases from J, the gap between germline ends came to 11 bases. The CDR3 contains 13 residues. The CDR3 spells CATSKRSLDTQYF. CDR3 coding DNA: TGTGCCACCAGTAAACGGTCGTTAGATACGCAGTATTTT.

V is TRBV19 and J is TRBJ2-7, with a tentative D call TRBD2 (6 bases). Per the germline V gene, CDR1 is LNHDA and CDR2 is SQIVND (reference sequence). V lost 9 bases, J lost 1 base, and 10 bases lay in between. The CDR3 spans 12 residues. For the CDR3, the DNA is TGTGCCAGCGCGGGGCCTTCCTACGAGCAGTACTTC. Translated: CASAGPSYEQYF.

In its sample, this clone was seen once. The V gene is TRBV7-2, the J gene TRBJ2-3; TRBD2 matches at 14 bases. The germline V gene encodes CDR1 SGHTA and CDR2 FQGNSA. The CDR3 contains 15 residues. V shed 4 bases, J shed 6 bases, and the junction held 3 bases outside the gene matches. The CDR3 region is CASSWTSGGPDTQYF. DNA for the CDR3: TGTGCCAGCAGCTGGACTAGCGGGGGGCCCGATACGCAGTATTTT. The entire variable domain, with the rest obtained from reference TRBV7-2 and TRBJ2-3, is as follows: GAGVSQSPSNKVTEKGKDVELRCDPISGHTALYWYRQSLGQGLEFLIYFQGNSAPDKSGLPSDRFSAERTGGSVSTLTIQRTQQEDSAVYLCASSWTSGGPDTQYFGPGTRLTVL.